One sample yielded the 15 T cell receptor beta chains listed below, sequenced in a study of Graves' ophthalmopathy and Graves' hyperthyroidism. The authors amplified TCR beta CDR3 regions from RNA transcripts. Second-round multiplex PCR came after a first-round RT-PCR that employed HTBI primers. MiXCR, run by TCRdb on the multiplex PCR reads, gives a single entry per CDR3 protein. The repertoire holds about 590,000 distinct CDR3 sequences, with 35% to 45% as singletons. The sample consisted of peripheral blood or thyroid tissue (not recorded which). The receptor source for this set is an adult man with Graves' hyperthyroidism.

V gene TRBV29-1 combines with J gene TRBJ1-2; D might be TRBD1 (6 bases). The CDR3 has 12 residues. V shed 6 bases and J shed 2 bases, with 10 bases lying between them. Germline V gene sequence: CDR1 SQVTM, CDR2 ANQGSEA. CDR3 nucleotide sequence: TGCAGCGTGGGAGACAGGAACTATGGCTACACCTTC. Residues: CSVGDRNYGYTF. Full variable domain (outside the CDR3, taken from reference TRBV29-1 and TRBJ1-2): SAVISQKPSRDICQRGTSLTIQCQVDSQVTMMFWYRQQPGQSLTLIATANQGSEATYESGFVIDKFPISRPNLTFSTLTVSNMSPEDSSIYLCSVGDRNYGYTFGSGTRLTVV.

Concerning this clonotype: One end of the junction is discordant with germline, which a read error may explain. V is TRBV10-3 and J is TRBJ1-1, with D maybe TRBD1 (6 bases). There are 15 residues in the CDR3. CDR1 is ENHRY and CDR2 is SYGVKD in the germline V gene. The CDR3 DNA follows: TGTGCCAGCAGTTATGGGGGGGGCCCGAACACTGAAGCTTTCTTT. Its protein product is CASSYGGGPNTEAFF.

The count of this clonotype is one. This sequence may be a read error, since a much larger clone differs from it by one base. The V gene is TRBV4-1, the J gene TRBJ1-2; weak D call: TRBD1 (6 bases). Germline V gene lookup returns CDR1 MGHRA and CDR2 YSYEKL. The CDR3 has 16 residues. CDR3 sequence: CASSQATGRANYGYAF. The CDR3 DNA sequence: TGCGCCAGCAGCCAGGCAACAGGGAGAGCTAACTATGGCTACGCCTTC.

Many counts were recorded for this clonotype. The chain is built from TRBV19 and TRBJ1-3; possible D gene TRBD1, 5 bases. CDR3 length: 15 amino acids. CDR1 is LNHDA, CDR2 SQIVND, per germline (reference sequence). V was trimmed by 5 bases and J by 2 bases, leaving 13 bases between them. The CDR3 reads CASSSLAGPGNTIYF. As DNA, the CDR3 is TGTGCCAGTAGTTCTCTTGCAGGGCCTGGAAACACCATATATTTT.

This clonotype was counted a few times. The chain employs TRBV30 and TRBJ2-7; possibly TRBD1 for D (5 bases). Germline loops: CDR1 GTSNPN, CDR2 SVGIG (reference sequence). Trimming removed 3 bases from V and 0 bases from J, with 6 bases in between. The CDR3 length is 12 residues. The CDR3 loop is CAWRDNSYEQYF. CDR3 sequence (DNA): TGTGCCTGGAGGGACAACTCCTACGAGCAGTACTTC.

This chain uses TRBV2 with TRBJ2-5, with 15 positions matching TRBD2. Germline assignment: CDR1 SNHLY and CDR2 FYNNEI. Unmatched junction bases numbered 9, after V lost 5 bases and J lost 5 bases. CDR3 length: 17 amino acids. The CDR3, as DNA: TGTGCCAGCAGTTCGAGGACTAGCGGGAGGGGAGACGAGACCCAGTACTTC. It codes for CASSSRTSGRGDETQYF.

The rearrangement joins TRBV19 to TRBJ2-3, with D unclear. Germline lookup yields CDR1 LNHDA and CDR2 SQIVND (reference sequence). V lost 5 bases, J lost 4 bases, and 7 bases lay in between. The CDR3 is made up of 12 amino acids. The CDR3 sequence is CASSVGPDTQYF. The CDR3 DNA sequence: TGTGCCAGTAGTGTCGGTCCAGATACGCAGTATTTT. Full variable domain (outside the CDR3, taken from reference TRBV19 and TRBJ2-3): DGGITQSPKYLFRKEGQNVTLSCEQNLNHDAMYWYRQDPGQGLRLIYYSQIVNDFQKGDIAEGYSVSREKKESFPLTVTSAQKNPTAFYLCASSVGPDTQYFGPGTRLTVL.

The sample holds many counts of this clonotype. The gene calls are TRBV6-6 and TRBJ1-2; D might be TRBD1 (5 bases). Germline loops: CDR1 MNHNY, CDR2 SVGAGI (reference sequence). V was clipped by 9 bases and J by 8 bases, with 16 bases between them. CDR3 length: 12 amino acids. The CDR3 sequence is CARGTPGGGYTF. As DNA, the CDR3 is TGTGCCAGAGGGACGCCGGGCGGGGGCTACACCTTC.

Note on this clonotype: This clone may be a read error of a much larger clone one base away. The rearrangement uses TRBV19 and TRBJ1-5, with D possibly matching TRBD1 (6 bases). CDR3 length equals 16 residues. CDR1 and CDR2 (germline): LNHDA, SQIVND (reference sequence). The CDR3: CASTPRGDSFNQHQHF. In nucleotides, the CDR3 is TGTGCCAGTACCCCCAGGGGAGACTCTTTCAATCAGCACCAGCATTTT.

This clonotype was detected only a few times. This chain uses TRBV4-2 with TRBJ2-7; 8 positions match TRBD1. V lost 4 bases and J lost 5; bases outside the gene matches: 4. This CDR3 is 13 amino acids long. The V gene's germline CDR1 is LGHNA and CDR2 YNFKEQ. For the CDR3, the DNA is TGTGCCAGCAGCCCCCGGACAGGGAACGAGCAGTACTTC. This gives the protein CASSPRTGNEQYF.

This clonotype occurred a few times. The V and J genes are TRBV9 and TRBJ2-6; 8 bases align to TRBD1. CDR1 SGDLS and CDR2 YYNGEE come from the germline V gene. Losses at the gene ends were 3 bases for V and 0 bases for J; bases not matched to a gene: 11. The CDR3 covers 19 residues. The CDR3 loop is CASSGARDRSSSGANVLTF. CDR3 DNA: TGTGCCAGCAGCGGGGCCCGGGACAGGTCGAGCTCTGGGGCCAACGTCCTGACTTTC.

The rearrangement joins TRBV7-2 to TRBJ2-7; a weak D match, TRBD1 (5 bases). The CDR3 sequence is 13 residues long. CDR1 SGHTA and CDR2 FQGNSA come from the germline V gene. V shed 6 bases and J shed 6 bases, with 15 bases lying between them. CDR3 loop: CASRKNPGFEQYF. In nucleotides, the CDR3 is TGTGCCAGCAGAAAAAACCCAGGGTTCGAGCAGTACTTC.

This clonotype has at least ten counts. The chain employs TRBV29-1 and TRBJ1-2, with 10 positions matching TRBD1. J lost 6 bases, V lost 7 bases, and 5 bases had no gene match. CDR1 is SQVTM and CDR2 is ANQGSEA in the germline V gene. The CDR3 extends over 12 amino acids. The CDR3 region has the DNA TGCAGCGCCCAGACAGGGGGCCATGGCTACACCTTC. Translating it yields CSAQTGGHGYTF.

As regards this clonotype: It may be a read error: a sequence one base away is much more abundant. J is TRBJ2-2 and V is TRBV7-6; D gene ambiguous. The CDR3 totals 13 residues. CDR1 SGHVS and CDR2 FNYEAQ come from the germline V gene. CDR3 sequence: CASYSSNAGELFF. In DNA, the CDR3 is TGTGCCAGCTACAGTTCGAACGCCGGGGAGCTGTTTTTT.

This clonotype was seen ten or more times. The chain uses TRBV7-6 and TRBJ1-1; D is ambiguous. CDR1 and CDR2 (germline): SGHVS, FNYEAQ. The ends were cut back, 1 base at V and 0 bases at J, with 9 bases in the middle. The CDR3 is 15 residues long. CDR3: CASSLGRTVNTEAFF. The CDR3, as DNA: TGTGCCAGCAGCTTAGGCCGGACGGTGAACACTGAAGCTTTCTTT.